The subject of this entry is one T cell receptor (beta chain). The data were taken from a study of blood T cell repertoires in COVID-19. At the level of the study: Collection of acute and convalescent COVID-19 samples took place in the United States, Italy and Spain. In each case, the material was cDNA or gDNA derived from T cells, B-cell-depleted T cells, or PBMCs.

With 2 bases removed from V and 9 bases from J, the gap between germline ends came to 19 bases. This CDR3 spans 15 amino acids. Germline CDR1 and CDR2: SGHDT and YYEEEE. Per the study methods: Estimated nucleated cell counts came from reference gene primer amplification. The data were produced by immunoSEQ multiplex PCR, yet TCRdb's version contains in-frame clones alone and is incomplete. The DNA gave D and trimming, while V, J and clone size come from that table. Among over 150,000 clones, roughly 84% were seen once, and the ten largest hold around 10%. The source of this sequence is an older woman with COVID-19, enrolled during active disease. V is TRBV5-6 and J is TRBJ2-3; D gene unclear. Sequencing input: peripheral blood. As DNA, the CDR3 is TGTGCCAGCAGCTTCGGTCAGGTCCCCACTGAGACGCAGTATTTT. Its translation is CASSFGQVPTETQYF.